This entry lists 14 T cell receptor beta chains sequenced from one sample in a study of cytomegalovirus exposure and HLA in healthy donors. With 60 Vbeta and 13 Jbeta primers, the PCR was carried out. The method was immunoSEQ multiplex PCR; TCRdb's version includes in-frame clones alone and lacks a portion of them. This table holds about 69,000 clones, 60% to 75% found once. What was sequenced was PBMCs. Receptors originate from a woman aged 60-70 years in good health and CMV-seropositive.

Notes on this clone: An end of the junction does not agree with germline; a read error may underlie this. The chain has TRBV7-7 and TRBJ2-3; possibly TRBD2 for D (5 bases). Germline loops: CDR1 SSHAT, CDR2 FNYEAQ (reference sequence). The CDR3 runs 15 residues. This CDR3 reads CASSLALGNDYTQYF. The DNA for the CDR3 is TGTGCTAGCAGCTTAGCGCTGGGCAACGATTATACGCAGTATTTT. Based on the CDR3 plus reference TRBV7-7 and TRBJ2-3, the full variable domain is GAGVSQSPRYKVTKRGQDVTLRCDPISSHATLYWYQQALGQGPEFLTYFNYEAQPDKSGLPSDRFSAERPEGSISTLTIQRTEQRDSAMYRCASSLALGNDYTQYFGPGTRLTVL.

In this sample, this clone turned up once. The same CDR3 is also encoded by other DNA sequences in this sample. The genes are TRBV7-9 and TRBJ1-1; the D gene is possibly TRBD1 (6 bases). This CDR3 is 16 amino acids long. Germline-derived CDR1 and CDR2 are SEHNR and FQNEAQ (reference sequence). With 3 bases removed from V and 1 base from J, the gap between germline ends came to 15 bases. CDR3 in amino acids: CASSLGTGTTNTEAFF. CDR3 nucleotide sequence: TGTGCCAGCAGCTTGGGCACCGGGACAACGAACACTGAAGCTTTCTTT. Full variable domain (rest looked up from reference TRBV7-9 and TRBJ1-1): DTGVSQNPRHKITKRGQNVTFRCDPISEHNRLYWYRQTLGQGPEFLTYFQNEAQLEKSRLLSDRFSAERPKGSFSTLEIQRTEQGDSAMYLCASSLGTGTTNTEAFFGQGTRLTVV.

A remark on this clone: At one boundary the junction diverges from the germline segment, which might be a read error. Other DNA sequences in the sample encode the same CDR3. This chain joins TRBV6-1 and TRBJ1-4; unclear D gene. This CDR3 region has 16 residues. Germline-derived CDR1 and CDR2 are MNHNS and SASEGT. In nucleotides, the CDR3 is TGTGCGAGCAGTGAAGCCGGCAGCGTCGGAAATGAAAAACTGTTTTTT. Translating it yields CASSEAGSVGNEKLFF.

J is TRBJ1-6 and V is TRBV19; TRBD1 matches at 10 bases. CDR3 size: 15 residues. Germline V CDR1 and CDR2: LNHDA, SQIVND (reference sequence). Trimming removed 4 bases from V and 8 bases from J; junction bases left unmatched: 5. The CDR3 DNA reads TGTGCCAGTAGTACAAGGGACAGGGGAGATTCACCCCTCCACTTT. It is translated as CASSTRDRGDSPLHF. The whole variable domain, filled in from reference TRBV19 and TRBJ1-6, reads DGGITQSPKYLFRKEGQNVTLSCEQNLNHDAMYWYRQDPGQGLRLIYYSQIVNDFQKGDIAEGYSVSREKKESFPLTVTSAQKNPTAFYLCASSTRDRGDSPLHFGNGTRLTVT.

The gene calls are TRBV9 and TRBJ2-7; D gene uncertain. V shed 0 bases and J shed 5 bases, with 12 bases lying between them. The germline V gene encodes CDR1 SGDLS and CDR2 YYNGEE. The CDR3 sequence is 14 residues long. CDR3 DNA sequence: TGTGCCAGCAGCGTAGCGCCGGGTGGCCACGAGCAGTACTTC. This gives the protein CASSVAPGGHEQYF.

The rearrangement joins TRBV5-1 to TRBJ2-7, with 7 bases identical to TRBD1. Germline CDR1 and CDR2: SGHRS and YFSETQ. CDR3 length: 14 amino acids. V was clipped by 1 base and J by 4 bases; unmatched bases: 5. The CDR3 coding sequence is TGCGCCAGCAGCTTGTACGGGACAGCATACGAGCAGTACTTC. Protein: CASSLYGTAYEQYF.

J is TRBJ2-2 and V is TRBV5-6; 7 bases are a match to TRBD1. V lost 6 bases to trimming and J lost 4 bases; unmatched junction nucleotides: 9. This CDR3 has 15 residues. Germline V CDR1 and CDR2: SGHDT, YYEEEE. The CDR3 region has the DNA TGTGCCAGCACCCGTCCAACAGGGGTCACCGGGGAGCTGTTTTTT. Residues: CASTRPTGVTGELFF.

The chain has TRBV27 and TRBJ1-5, with 8 bases lining up with TRBD1. The length of the CDR3 is 14 residues. Germline CDR1 MNHEY, CDR2 SMNVEV (reference sequence). J gave up 7 bases and V 4 bases, and 6 bases lay outside the gene matches. For the CDR3, the DNA is TGTGCCAGCAGTTCAACAGGGGGTTGGCAGCCCCAGCATTTT. Its translation: CASSSTGGWQPQHF.

The chain links TRBV7-2 to TRBJ2-4, with a weak D call TRBD2 (7 bases). CDR1 and CDR2 from the germline V gene are SGHTA and FQGNSA. The CDR3 has 18 residues. Trimming took off 1 base at V and 2 bases at J, with 18 bases between the two ends. The CDR3 is CASSLGRGAIHSKNIQYF. The CDR3 coding sequence is TGTGCCAGCAGCTTAGGTCGGGGGGCCATCCATTCCAAAAACATTCAGTACTTC. The full variable domain, rest sourced from reference TRBV7-2 and TRBJ2-4, is GAGVSQSPSNKVTEKGKDVELRCDPISGHTALYWYRQSLGQGLEFLIYFQGNSAPDKSGLPSDRFSAERTGGSVSTLTIQRTQQEDSAVYLCASSLGRGAIHSKNIQYFGAGTRLSVL.

This clone turned up a few times. The chain has TRBV5-1 and TRBJ2-2, with 9 positions matching TRBD1. The CDR3 totals 15 residues. V shed 0 bases and J 4 bases; nucleotides not matched to a gene: 1. Germline assignment: CDR1 SGHRS and CDR2 YFSETQ. CDR3 protein: CASSLGQGGTGELFF. The CDR3 DNA is TGCGCCAGCAGCTTGGGACAGGGGGGCACCGGGGAGCTGTTTTTT.

This chain connects TRBV28 to TRBJ2-2; the D is unclear. V lost 5 bases, J lost 6 bases, and 13 bases lay in between. This CDR3 is 14 amino acids long. Germline V gene data show CDR1 as MDHEN and CDR2 as SYDVKM. In DNA form, the CDR3 reads TGTGCCAGCAGTCGCCCACGCAGTCCCGGGGAGCTGTTTTTT. Amino acids: CASSRPRSPGELFF.

This clone has a handful of counts. The chain couples TRBV4-1 to TRBJ1-3; TRBD1 matches at 7 bases. V shed 7 bases and J 0 bases; nucleotides not matched to a gene: 6. Germline values: CDR1 MGHRA, CDR2 YSYEKL. The CDR3 length is 15 residues. The CDR3 DNA is TGCGCCAGCACCGAGGGGGCTCTCTCTGGAAACACCATATATTTT. It yields the protein CASTEGALSGNTIYF.

The V gene is TRBV12-5, the J gene TRBJ1-3; unclear D gene. The germline V gene has CDR1 LGHNT and CDR2 FRNRAP. This CDR3 region has 16 residues. Trimming left V 6 bases short and J 1 base short, with 16 bases between. The CDR3 loop reads CASGPGQPRSGNTIYF. The CDR3 coding sequence is TGTGCTAGTGGCCCAGGCCAGCCGCGTTCTGGAAACACCATATATTTT.

V is TRBV9 and J is TRBJ2-7, with 8 positions matching TRBD2. J gave up 7 bases and V 1 base, and 10 bases lay outside the gene matches. The CDR3 has 15 residues. Looked up from germline, CDR1 is SGDLS and CDR2 is YYNGEE. CDR3 residues: CASSVQSGGAGEQYF. CDR3 nucleotide sequence: TGTGCCAGCAGCGTACAGTCCGGGGGGGCCGGGGAGCAGTACTTC.